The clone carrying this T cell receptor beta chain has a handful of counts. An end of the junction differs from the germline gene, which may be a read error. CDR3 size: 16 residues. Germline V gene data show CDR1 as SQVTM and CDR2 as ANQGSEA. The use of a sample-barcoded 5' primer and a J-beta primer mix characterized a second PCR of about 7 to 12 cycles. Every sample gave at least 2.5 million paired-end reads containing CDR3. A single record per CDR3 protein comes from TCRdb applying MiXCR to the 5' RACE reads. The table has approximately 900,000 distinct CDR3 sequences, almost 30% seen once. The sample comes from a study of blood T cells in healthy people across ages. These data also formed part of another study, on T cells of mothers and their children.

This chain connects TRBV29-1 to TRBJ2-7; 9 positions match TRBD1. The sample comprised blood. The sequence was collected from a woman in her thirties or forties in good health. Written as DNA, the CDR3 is TGCGGCGTTGAGTATCCGGTGGGGACAGGGACCTACGAGCAGTACTTC. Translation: CGVEYPVGTGTYEQYF.